This paragraph reports one T cell receptor beta chain. The target antigen is unknown. Germline V gives CDR1 SGHTS, CDR2 YDEGEE. The trim removed 3 bases at V and 2 bases at J, leaving 3 bases unmatched. The CDR3 is 14 residues long. With sequencing, the targeted depth ranged from 1 in 200,000 to 1 in 1 million T cells. Sequenced by immunoSEQ multiplex PCR; TCRdb stores in-frame clones only, minus some. The sample carries 270,000 or so clones, 60% to 80% recorded once. The entry originates in a study of cytotoxic CD8 clonotypes in ibrutinib-treated CLL. Study overall: Response sampling took place at median approximately eleven months of treatment, range 6 to 36.

Study results and caveats: Rising at ibrutinib response, clonality subsequently fell back toward baseline at progression. Baseline-level clonality went beyond age-matched healthy donors and moved in step with circulating CD8+ T-cell counts.

The material was PBMCs, obtained at disease progression, from a patient treated with ibrutinib. This receptor was obtained from a human donor with chronic lymphocytic leukemia. V gene TRBV5-8 combines with J gene TRBJ2-7; 9 bases fit TRBD1. CDR3 residues: CASSWGTGPYEQYF. The CDR3 DNA reads TGTGCCAGCAGCTGGGGGACAGGGCCCTACGAGCAGTACTTC.